These T cell receptor beta chains were read from a single sample in a study of T cell responses to AZD1222 COVID-19 vaccine. Repertoires were generated with immunoSEQ multiplex PCR, while TCRdb's copy carries only in-frame clones and drops some. Of about 120,000 clones in the sample, around nine tenths are singletons; the top ten hold around 10%. The sequencing used peripheral blood, collected on day 0 of AZD1222 vaccination. Every receptor here comes from an adult in good health. Both conserved end residues are part of each CDR3. D genes are given only for firm matches. Clone size appears in some rows only: once, few, many, or a class for an expanded clone.

abundance	v_gene	d_gene	j_gene	CDR3nt	CDR3aa
NA	TRBV4-2	NA	TRBJ1-2	TGTGCCAGCAGCCAAGAGGGGACCTCGGGTAACTATGGCTACACCTTC	CASSQEGTSGNYGYTF
NA	TRBV6-4	TRBD2	TRBJ2-2	TGTGCCAGCAGTGCTTTAGCGGGACCCACCGGGGAGCTGTTTTTT	CASSALAGPTGELFF
NA	TRBV2	TRBD2	TRBJ2-1	TGTGCCAGCAGAGTACTAGCGGGAGTGGGGAATGAGCAGTTCTTC	CASRVLAGVGNEQFF
NA	TRBV7-2	NA	TRBJ2-4	TGTGCCAGCAGCAAAGGGGGGACAAACATTCAGTACTTC	CASSKGGTNIQYF
NA	TRBV7-6	TRBD2	TRBJ2-5	TGTGCCAGCAGCTTAGGGGGAGGGGCCAACCAAGAGACCCAGTACTTC	CASSLGGGANQETQYF
NA	TRBV6-5	NA	TRBJ1-6	TGTGCCAGCAGTTACTCTGGAGACAGAAATAATTCACCCCTCCACTTT	CASSYSGDRNNSPLHF
NA	TRBV19	TRBD1	TRBJ1-1	TGTGCCAGTAGATACAGGGGGAACACTGAAGCTTTCTTT	CASRYRGNTEAFF
NA	TRBV7-9	NA	TRBJ2-5	TGTGCCAGCAGCCTACAGGCAGGGGACCTTGAGACCCAGTACTTC	CASSLQAGDLETQYF
NA	TRBV7-8	NA	TRBJ2-2	TGTGCCAGCAGCTTAAGACCCCCCAAGGACACCGGGGAGCTGTTTTTT	CASSLRPPKDTGELFF
NA	TRBV5-6	NA	TRBJ2-7	TGTGCCAGCAGCTTGGACCGTGAGCAGTACTTC	CASSLDREQYF
NA	TRBV9	NA	TRBJ1-6	TGTGCCAGCAGCGTAGCGCCTACAGGATCTGTCGGGTCACCCCTCCACTTT	CASSVAPTGSVGSPLHF
NA	TRBV19	TRBD1	TRBJ1-5	TGTGCCAGTAGTAGACAGGGGTCCCAGCATTTT	CASSRQGSQHF
NA	TRBV6-6	NA	TRBJ1-2	TGTGCCAGCAGCTCTAACTATGGCTACACCTTC	CASSSNYGYTF
NA	TRBV5-1	NA	TRBJ2-2	TGCGCCAGCAGCTTGCCCGGGGAGCTGTTTTTT	CASSLPGELFF
NA	TRBV30	TRBD1	TRBJ2-5	TGTGCCTGGAGTTTTTCGACAGGGGGTTTTGAGACCCAGTACTTC	CAWSFSTGGFETQYF
NA	TRBV19	NA	TRBJ2-2	TGTGCCAGTAGATCTGGTCTGAACACCGGGGAGCTGTTTTTT	CASRSGLNTGELFF
NA	TRBV5-4	NA	TRBJ2-5	TGTGCCAGCAGCTTGGGTGGGGCAGGTCAATCGGAGACCCAGTACTTC	CASSLGGAGQSETQYF
NA	TRBV24-1	TRBD2	TRBJ2-1	TGTGCCACCAGTGATTTTACTAGCGGGAGGGCCGGGGAGCAGTTCTTC	CATSDFTSGRAGEQFF
NA	TRBV5-1	NA	TRBJ1-6	TGCGCCAGCAGCTCGAACCTTGGACAGAATAATTCACCCCTCCACTTT	CASSSNLGQNNSPLHF
NA	TRBV5-4	TRBD1	TRBJ1-1	TGTGCCAGCAGCCCGTTACAGGGGGCAAGCACTGAAGCTTTCTTT	CASSPLQGASTEAFF
NA	TRBV7-2	NA	TRBJ1-1	TGTGCCAGCAGCGAACAGATCTCGAACACTGAAGCTTTCTTT	CASSEQISNTEAFF
NA	TRBV4-3	NA	TRBJ2-3	TGCGCCAGCAGCCTTTACTTCGCAGATACGCAGTATTTT	CASSLYFADTQYF
NA	TRBV6-5	TRBD1	TRBJ1-5	TGTGCCAGCAGTATGGGACAGTACAAGCCCCAGCATTTT	CASSMGQYKPQHF
NA	TRBV28	NA	TRBJ1-2	TGTGCCAGCACCACGGGGTCGCAGGGCCGCTATGGCTACACCTTC	CASTTGSQGRYGYTF
NA	TRBV30	NA	TRBJ1-2	TGTGCCTGGAGCCCCGAGAGTGGCTATGGCTACACCTTC	CAWSPESGYGYTF
NA	TRBV4-3	TRBD1	TRBJ2-7	TGCGCCAGCAGCCAAGAGTGGGGGACAGGGAGGTACGAGCAGTACTTC	CASSQEWGTGRYEQYF
once	TRBV30	NA	TRBJ1-2	TGTGCCTGGAACCCCGGGGGGCCGGGTGGCTACACCTTC	CAWNPGGPGGYTF
NA	TRBV4-3	TRBD2	TRBJ2-3	TGCGCCAGCAGCCCAGGACGTTTAGGTAGCGGGAGCACAGATACGCAGTATTTT	CASSPGRLGSGSTDTQYF
few	TRBV10-3	NA	TRBJ1-1	TGTGCCATCACCCCCGGGGGGGGATACACTGAAGCTTTCTTT	CAITPGGGYTEAFF
NA	TRBV28	NA	TRBJ1-1	TGTGCCAGCAGAGAGGGGGTGCCGAACACTGAAGCTTTCTTT	CASREGVPNTEAFF
NA	TRBV27	TRBD1	TRBJ1-2	TGTGCCAGCAGTTCAGGCAGGGGGCAAGGCTACACCTTC	CASSSGRGQGYTF
NA	TRBV2	NA	TRBJ2-1	TGTGCCAGCAGTGTACGCAGGGACCTCCTCCCCACGGGTGAGCAGTTCTTC	CASSVRRDLLPTGEQFF
NA	TRBV19	NA	TRBJ1-5	TGTGCCAGTAGTATTTACGGCACCTCCAAGCAGCCCCAGCATTTT	CASSIYGTSKQPQHF
NA	TRBV5-1	TRBD2	TRBJ2-7	TGCGCCAGCAGCGCCTTGACTAGCGGGAGCGCCTACGAGCAGTACTTC	CASSALTSGSAYEQYF
once	TRBV19	TRBD1	TRBJ1-6	TGTGCCAGTAGTATAGATGTTCGACAGGGTTCACCCCTCCACTTT	CASSIDVRQGSPLHF
once	TRBV12-3/TRBV12-4	NA	TRBJ2-1	TGTGCCAGCAGTCAAGTGAATGAGCAGTTCTTC	CASSQVNEQFF
NA	TRBV18	NA	TRBJ1-1	TGTGCCAGCTCGCCTGGTAAGACTGAAGCTTTCTTT	CASSPGKTEAFF
NA	TRBV28	TRBD1	TRBJ2-3	TGTGCCACCCAGACAGGGATCACGCAGTATTTT	CATQTGITQYF
few	TRBV12-3/TRBV12-4	NA	TRBJ2-1	TGTGCCAGCAGCCGTATCCACAATGAGCAGTTCTTC	CASSRIHNEQFF
few	TRBV7-2	NA	TRBJ2-3	TGTGCCAGCAGCCCAGAGGCCGAAGATACGCAGTATTTT	CASSPEAEDTQYF
NA	TRBV5-4	NA	TRBJ1-1	TGTGCCAGCTGGGTCGGGGGGAGGACTGAAGCTTTCTTT	CASWVGGRTEAFF
once	TRBV15	NA	TRBJ1-2	TGTGCCACCAGCCGGGACTCTTTTGGCTACACCTTC	CATSRDSFGYTF
once	TRBV29-1	NA	TRBJ1-1	TGCAGCGCTGCACAGGGTGGCACTGAAGCTTTCTTT	CSAAQGGTEAFF
NA	TRBV19	NA	TRBJ2-2	TGTGCCAGTAGTCTCCCACGGCTCACGCAGGATACCGGGGAGCTGTTTTTT	CASSLPRLTQDTGELFF